The subject of this entry is one T cell receptor beta chain. These data originate in a study of blood T cell repertoires in COVID-19. In the original workflow: Amplification of reference gene primers was used by the study to estimate nucleated cell counts. Measured with immunoSEQ multiplex PCR; TCRdb has only the in-frame clones, and not every one. The DNA gave D and trimming, while V, J and clone size come from that table. Seen here are roughly 260,000 clones, roughly 90% observed once, and the top ten hold 2.1%. Germline V gene data show CDR1 as MDHEN and CDR2 as SYDVKM. Trimming took 6 bases from V and 0 from J, leaving 12 bases between them. This CDR3 comprises 14 residues.

The V call is TRBV28, the J call TRBJ2-7; a weak D match, TRBD1 (5 bases). The TCR originated in a middle-aged woman who had recovered from COVID-19. The sequencing sample was made of peripheral blood. For the CDR3, the DNA is TGTGCCAGCAGCCTCAGGGCAAGCTCCTACGAGCAGTACTTC. Translation gives CASSLRASSYEQYF.